The T cell receptor (beta chain) under discussion was sequenced for a study of regulatory T cells in long-lasting Graves disease. The time point was: persistent/refractory GD, antithyroid drugs over 5 years with positive TRAb. From RNA extracted from PBMCs, the TCR library was made. The authors diagnosed Graves' disease using American Thyroid Association guidelines. The authors drew about 9 milliliters of peripheral blood into EDTA tubes. Through Arm-PCR of CDR3 regions and iRepertoire HTBI primers, TCR beta libraries were built. TCRdb processed the multiplex PCR reads anew with MiXCR; each CDR3 protein has one entry. Of 400,000 or so distinct CDR3 sequences in the sample, about 20% were seen once. This clonotype was observed many times. Its target is unknown. Study findings and constraints: Peripheral blood was the sole material, not thyroid tissue.

The clonotype was recovered from a female donor with Graves disease. The sequenced sample was peripheral blood mononuclear cells (PBMCs), obtained when the disease was refractory, from a patient treated with antithyroid drugs.

CDR3: CASKTGTGPYEQYF. DNA of the CDR3: TGTGCCAGCAAGACCGGGACAGGGCCCTACGAGCAGTACTTC. The genes are TRBV28 and TRBJ2-7; 9 bases line up with TRBD1. Germline CDR1 reads MDHEN; CDR2 reads SYDVKM. The CDR3 extends over 14 amino acids. V was clipped by 7 bases and J by 2 bases; unmatched bases: 6. The whole variable domain, remainder taken from reference TRBV28 and TRBJ2-7, is DVKVTQSSRYLVKRTGEKVFLECVQDMDHENMFWYRQDPGLGLRLIYFSYDVKMKEKGDIPEGYSVSREKKERFSLILESASTNQTSMYLCASKTGTGPYEQYFGPGTRLTVT.